This record concerns one T cell receptor (beta chain) sequence. Its antigen remains unidentified. These data come from a study of cytomegalovirus exposure and HLA in healthy donors. Study outcomes and limitations: In presence/absence analyses, roughly uniform sequencing depth across donors was assumed. Exclusion applied to some V segments, including TRBV6-2 and TRBV6-3, as they were indistinguishable.

Germline V gives CDR1 MDHEN, CDR2 SYDVKM. The germline V and J ends were trimmed by 6 bases and 7 bases, with 16 bases remaining between them. The CDR3 has 14 amino acids. The study ran its PCR with 60 Vbeta and 13 Jbeta primers. Here immunoSEQ multiplex PCR was the method, and the copy in TCRdb shows in-frame clones only, minus some. The data show 130,000 or so clones, about 74% seen once. The V gene is TRBV28, the J gene TRBJ2-1; possible D gene TRBD2, 6 bases. This clonotype originated in a man aged 40-55 years in good health and CMV-seropositive. The sample was PBMCs. The CDR3: CASSSWGVRNEQFF. The CDR3 region has the DNA TGTGCCAGCAGCTCCTGGGGGGTACGTAATGAGCAGTTCTTC.